These 28 T cell receptor beta chains came from one sample sequenced in a study of T-cell memory formation after mild COVID-19. TCRdb passed the 5' RACE reads through MiXCR, listing each CDR3 protein once. The sample has under 300,000 distinct CDR3 sequences, roughly 8.2% seen once; the top ten hold under 25%. The sample was PBMCs or a T cell subset sorted from them (not recorded which). The receptors stem from a young man who had mild COVID-19 (a few samples of this study predate the infection). Cell type and time point are not known.

This clonotype was observed a few times. The chain is built from TRBV28 and TRBJ2-4; 7 bases match TRBD2. Germline CDR1 is MDHEN and CDR2 is SYDVKM. J gave up 0 bases and V 2 bases, and 10 bases lay outside the gene matches. The CDR3 sequence is 18 residues long. The CDR3 bases are TGTGCCAGCAGTTTACAGCGTCGGCTAGCGGCAGCCAAAAACATTCAGTACTTC. Translation gives CASSLQRRLAAAKNIQYF.

Regarding this clonotype: A junction boundary mismatches the germline segment, possibly from a read error. The chain has TRBV7-6 and TRBJ2-5; perhaps D is TRBD1 or TRBD2 (5 bases each). CDR3 length: 17 amino acids. Germline V gene lookup returns CDR1 SGHVS and CDR2 FNYEAQ. CDR3 sequence (DNA): TGCGCCAGCAGCCGCGTAGGTCTTCGGGACGGACAAGAGACCCAGTACTTC. Translating it yields CASSRVGLRDGQETQYF.

The chain carries TRBV27 and TRBJ1-2; D is perhaps TRBD1 (6 bases). CDR3 length equals 14 residues. CDR1 MNHEY and CDR2 SMNVEV come from the germline V gene (reference sequence). V lost 4 bases and J lost 0, with 9 bases in between. The chain's CDR3 is CASSYRVANYGYTF. For the CDR3, the DNA is TGTGCCAGCAGTTACAGGGTAGCTAACTATGGCTACACCTTC.

The rearrangement joins TRBV18 to TRBJ2-7, with 10 bases matching TRBD1. V lost 6 bases and J lost 6; bases outside the gene matches: 14. The CDR3 covers 16 residues. CDR1 and CDR2 from the germline V gene are KGHSH and LQKENI. The CDR3 DNA is TGTGCCAGCTCCCCTACATCCCCCGGGACAGGGGTCGAGCAGTACGTC. Translation: CASSPTSPGTGVEQYV.

This clonotype was counted only a few times. V and J are TRBV6-5 and TRBJ2-1, with D perhaps assigned TRBD1 or TRBD2 (5 bases each). The V gene lost 2 bases and the J gene lost 5 bases, with 16 bases spanning the gap. This CDR3 contains 16 residues. Germline loops: CDR1 MNHEY, CDR2 SVGAGI. CDR3 nucleotide sequence: TGTGCCAGCAGTTACCCCCCGGGACGGTCGAACAATGAGCAGTTCTTC. This encodes CASSYPPGRSNNEQFF.

This chain links TRBV18 with TRBJ1-4; D ambiguous. Trimming left V 7 bases short and J 4 bases short, with 10 bases between. The CDR3 contains 13 residues. From germline, CDR1 is KGHSH and CDR2 LQKENI. The CDR3 reads CASFTQNNEKLFF. Written as DNA, the CDR3 is TGTGCCAGCTTTACTCAGAATAATGAAAAACTGTTTTTT.

In its sample, this clonotype was seen a few times. V and J are TRBV5-1 and TRBJ1-2; TRBD1 aligns across 10 bases. The germline CDR1 and CDR2 sequences are SGHRS and YFSETQ. The length of the CDR3 is 15 residues. V trimming: 4 bases; J trimming: 2 bases; junction bases outside the gene matches: 5. The CDR3 loop is CASSERDRGNYGYTF. In DNA, the CDR3 is TGCGCCAGCAGCGAAAGGGACAGGGGAAACTATGGCTACACCTTC.

This clonotype has just a few counts. V and J are TRBV2 and TRBJ2-6, with D unresolved. Germline V gene data show CDR1 as SNHLY and CDR2 as FYNNEI. The CDR3 has 16 amino acids. V lost 7 bases, J lost 0 bases, and 13 bases lay in between. CDR3: CASNAAAFSGANVLTF. For the CDR3, the DNA is TGTGCCAGCAACGCAGCTGCATTCTCTGGGGCCAACGTCCTGACTTTC.

This clonotype has more than one count but fewer than ten. J is TRBJ2-7 and V is TRBV6-1, with D possibly matching TRBD2 (5 bases). Trimming took 2 bases from V and 3 from J, leaving 5 bases between them. This CDR3 is 12 amino acids long. Germline V gives CDR1 MNHNS, CDR2 SASEGT. CDR3 in amino acids: CASSERGYEQYF. The CDR3 DNA reads as TGTGCCAGCAGTGAACGGGGCTACGAGCAGTACTTC.

Sample share makes this clonotype medium-sized (0.01 to 0.1%). This chain uses TRBV6-5 with TRBJ2-3, with D perhaps assigned TRBD1 or TRBD2 (7 bases each). CDR1 and CDR2 (germline): MNHEY, SVGAGI. V shed 9 bases and J shed 6 bases, with 16 bases lying between them. The CDR3 is 13 amino acids. The CDR3 reads CASKTGRVDTQYF. CDR3 nucleotide sequence: TGTGCCAGTAAGACAGGGAGGGTGGATACGCAGTATTTT.

This clonotype was recorded at least ten times. The V and J genes are TRBV27 and TRBJ1-2, with D hard to call. The CDR3 length is 16 residues. CDR1 is MNHEY, CDR2 SMNVEV, per germline (reference sequence). The ends were cut back, 4 bases at V and 0 bases at J, with 15 bases in the middle. The DNA of the CDR3 is TGTGCCAGCAGTTCTGCATGGGGAAAGGCTAACTATGGCTACACCTTC. Its translation: CASSSAWGKANYGYTF.

The J gene is TRBJ1-4, the V gene TRBV11-2; D not resolved. This CDR3 contains 15 residues. Per germline, CDR1 SGHAT and CDR2 FQNNGV. With 1 base removed from V and 10 bases from J, the gap between germline ends came to 16 bases. The CDR3 nucleotides read TGTGCCAGCAGCTTAGGATCCGTCAGCTTGGGAAAACTGTTTTTT. Its translation is CASSLGSVSLGKLFF.

This clonotype showed up many times. V is TRBV7-2 and J is TRBJ1-3; D gene ambiguous. Germline V lookup: CDR1 SGHTA, CDR2 FQGNSA. Trimming took 1 base from V and 0 from J, leaving 10 bases between them. The CDR3 length is 16 residues. CDR3 residues: CASSLVGGYSGNTIYF. The CDR3 DNA is TGTGCCAGCAGCTTAGTAGGCGGATACTCTGGAAACACCATATATTTT.

The chain links TRBV7-2 to TRBJ2-5; 11 bases agree with TRBD1. Germline values: CDR1 SGHTA, CDR2 FQGNSA. Trimming cost V 5 bases and J 2 bases; bases outside gene matches: 7. The CDR3 loop spans 16 amino acids. CDR3 bases: TGTGCCAGCAGCCATCGGACAGGGGGCAGGCAAGAGACCCAGTACTTC. It is translated as CASSHRTGGRQETQYF.

This rearrangement joins TRBV5-1 to TRBJ1-2; D call uncertain. CDR1 is SGHRS, CDR2 YFSETQ, per germline. V was shortened by 4 bases and J by 3 bases, with 10 bases between the two germline ends. The CDR3 has 13 amino acids. This CDR3 is CASSAGYDYGYTF. Written as DNA, the CDR3 is TGCGCCAGCAGCGCGGGCTACGACTATGGCTACACCTTC.

This chain uses TRBV7-2 with TRBJ2-5; D not resolved. Trimming removed 1 base from V and 1 base from J, with 4 bases in between. This CDR3 comprises 13 residues. Looked up from germline, CDR1 is SGHTA and CDR2 is FQGNSA. The CDR3 nucleotides are TGTGCCAGCAGCTTAGTCACCCAAGAGACCCAGTACTTC. Translation: CASSLVTQETQYF. Looking up the rest from reference TRBV7-2 and TRBJ2-5 gives the full variable domain: GAGVSQSPSNKVTEKGKDVELRCDPISGHTALYWYRQSLGQGLEFLIYFQGNSAPDKSGLPSDRFSAERTGGSVSTLTIQRTQQEDSAVYLCASSLVTQETQYFGPGTRLLVL.

This clonotype was detected only once. V is TRBV11-2 and J is TRBJ1-2, with D possibly TRBD1 on 5 matching bases. The V gene's germline CDR1 is SGHAT and CDR2 FQNNGV. This CDR3 spans 14 amino acids. The V end lost 6 bases, the J end lost 4 bases, and 15 bases lay between the germline ends. Written as DNA, the CDR3 is TGTGCCAGCAGGCCCTCGGACACTTTCTATGGCTACACCTTC. This translates into CASRPSDTFYGYTF.

This chain joins TRBV28 and TRBJ2-7, with 9 bases lining up with TRBD1. The CDR3 totals 14 residues. Germline CDR1 MDHEN, CDR2 SYDVKM. With V trimmed by 6 bases and J by 4 bases, 7 bases remained unmatched. Here the CDR3 DNA reads TGTGCCAGCAGGGTAGGGACAGGGCTGTACGAGCAGTACTTC. Its protein product is CASRVGTGLYEQYF.

CDR3 in DNA: TGTGCCAGCAGCCACCCGGGGGACGAGCAGTACTTC. Translating gives CASSHPGDEQYF. The V gene is TRBV7-9, the J gene TRBJ2-7; D is possibly TRBD2 (6 bases). The germline gives CDR1 SEHNR, CDR2 FQNEAQ (reference sequence). V was cut by 5 bases and J by 5 bases, with 10 bases left in between. The CDR3 covers 12 residues.

This clonotype was detected only a few times. The CDR3 nucleotides read TGTGCCAGCAGCTTCGGACAGGGAAAGGGGGCTAATGAAAAACTGTTTTTT. Protein: CASSFGQGKGANEKLFF. The chain is built from TRBV7-6 and TRBJ1-4; 8 bases align to TRBD1. The CDR3 has 17 residues. The germline gives CDR1 SGHVS, CDR2 FNYEAQ. The J segment lost 3 bases and the V segment lost 3 bases, leaving 9 bases of the junction unmatched.

This clonotype was recorded a few times. This chain links TRBV18 with TRBJ2-1, with D possibly TRBD2 on 6 matching bases. The CDR3 runs 17 residues. The germline gives CDR1 KGHSH, CDR2 LQKENI. Trimming cost V 6 bases and J 7 bases, with 25 bases left between them. The CDR3 protein is CASSRGRPGGVINEQFF. CDR3 bases: TGTGCCAGCTCTAGAGGGCGACCCGGAGGGGTTATTAATGAGCAGTTCTTC.

This clonotype has only a few counts. The rearrangement uses TRBV24-1 and TRBJ1-2, with TRBD1 identical over 8 bases. The V gene's germline CDR1 is KGHDR and CDR2 SFDVKD. This CDR3 has 13 amino acids. V shed 5 bases, J shed 6 bases, and the junction held 4 bases outside the gene matches. CDR3 coding DNA: TGTGCCACCAGTGGGTGGACAGGGAATGGCTACACCTTC. This encodes CATSGWTGNGYTF.

V and J are TRBV7-6 and TRBJ2-3, with 8 bases aligning to TRBD2. CDR1 and CDR2 from the germline V gene are SGHVS and FNYEAQ. The CDR3 spans 14 residues. The V and J ends lost 10 bases and 1 base, in that order; junction bases with no gene match: 7. The CDR3 protein is CATLAGWGTDTQYF. In DNA, the CDR3 is TGTGCCACTCTAGCGGGTTGGGGCACAGATACGCAGTATTTT.

There are a few counts of this clonotype. The chain is built from TRBV4-1 and TRBJ2-2; no clear D. With 1 base removed from V and 0 bases from J, the gap between germline ends came to 12 bases. The CDR3 loop spans 17 amino acids. Germline V gene sequence: CDR1 MGHRA, CDR2 YSYEKL. The CDR3 loop is CASSQVVSSSNTGELFF. The DNA for the CDR3 is TGCGCCAGCAGCCAAGTCGTGTCCAGCTCGAACACCGGGGAGCTGTTTTTT.

This clonotype was seen many times. The chain couples TRBV7-9 to TRBJ2-1, with D maybe TRBD1 (6 bases). Germline V lookup: CDR1 SEHNR, CDR2 FQNEAQ (reference sequence). This CDR3 contains 12 residues. Trimming shortened V by 3 bases and J by 9 bases, and 9 bases separated the two germline ends. CDR3 coding DNA: TGTGCCAGCAGCTTGGGGGCAGCTGAGCAGTTCTTC. Amino acids: CASSLGAAEQFF.

V and J are TRBV5-6 and TRBJ1-2, with 9 bases that match TRBD1. Germline values: CDR1 SGHDT, CDR2 YYEEEE. J gave up 0 bases and V 0 bases, and 0 bases lay outside the gene matches. The CDR3 has 15 amino acids. The CDR3 DNA reads TGTGCCAGCAGCTTGGGGACAGGGGCTAACTATGGCTACACCTTC. This gives the protein CASSLGTGANYGYTF.

This clonotype came up many times. The V and J genes are TRBV6-6 and TRBJ1-2, with TRBD1 as a possible D gene (6 bases). The CDR3 covers 14 residues. Germline CDR1 reads MNHNY; CDR2 reads SVGAGI (reference sequence). Deletions cut 7 bases from V and 8 bases from J, with 20 bases between. CDR3 nucleotides: TGTGCCAGCACCAACGGATTGGGGGCGCGAGGCTACACCTTC. This codes for CASTNGLGARGYTF.

This clonotype was found many times. This sequence joins TRBV4-1 and TRBJ2-5; D is perhaps TRBD1 or TRBD2 (6 bases each). This CDR3 comprises 19 residues. The V gene lost 2 bases and the J gene lost 0 bases, with 22 bases spanning the gap. Germline CDR1 is MGHRA and CDR2 is YSYEKL. The CDR3 sequence: CASSQSIGSPGGYQETQYF. CDR3 coding DNA: TGCGCCAGCAGCCAATCAATAGGAAGTCCCGGGGGCTACCAAGAGACCCAGTACTTC.